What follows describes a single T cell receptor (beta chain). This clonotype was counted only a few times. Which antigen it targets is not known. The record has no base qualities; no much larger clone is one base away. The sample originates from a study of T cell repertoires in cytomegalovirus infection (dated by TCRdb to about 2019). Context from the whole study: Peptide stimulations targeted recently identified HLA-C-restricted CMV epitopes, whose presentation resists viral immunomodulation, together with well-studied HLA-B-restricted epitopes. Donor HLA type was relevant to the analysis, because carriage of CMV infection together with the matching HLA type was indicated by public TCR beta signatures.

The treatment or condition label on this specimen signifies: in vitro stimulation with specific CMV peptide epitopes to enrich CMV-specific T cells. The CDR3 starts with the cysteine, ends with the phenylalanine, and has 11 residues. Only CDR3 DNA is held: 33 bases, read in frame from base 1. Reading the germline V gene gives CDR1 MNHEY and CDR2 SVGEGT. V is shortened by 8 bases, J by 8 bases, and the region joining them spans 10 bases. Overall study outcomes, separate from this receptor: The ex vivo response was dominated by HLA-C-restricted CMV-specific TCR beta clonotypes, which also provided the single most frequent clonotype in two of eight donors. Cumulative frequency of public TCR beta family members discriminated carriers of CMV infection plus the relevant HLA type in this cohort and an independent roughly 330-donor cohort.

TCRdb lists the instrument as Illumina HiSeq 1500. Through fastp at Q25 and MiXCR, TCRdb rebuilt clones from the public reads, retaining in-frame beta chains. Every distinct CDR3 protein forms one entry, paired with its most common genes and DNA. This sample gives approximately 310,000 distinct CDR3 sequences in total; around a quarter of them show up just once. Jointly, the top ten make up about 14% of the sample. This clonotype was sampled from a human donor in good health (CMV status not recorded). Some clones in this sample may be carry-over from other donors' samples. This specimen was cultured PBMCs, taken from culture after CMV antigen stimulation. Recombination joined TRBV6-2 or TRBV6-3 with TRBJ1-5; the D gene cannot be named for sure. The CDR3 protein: CASAAGEPQHF. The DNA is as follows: TGTGCCAGCGCTGCCGGGGAGCCCCAGCATTTT.